This T cell receptor beta chain was sequenced for a study of cytomegalovirus exposure and HLA in healthy donors. In the study overall: Samples from HLA-typed donors yielded around 85 million unique TCRs in an early data release. Overall study findings and caveats: Altogether, 150 to 200 TCR beta chains were recorded as cytomegalovirus-associated. It was reported in a later analysis that an Asian-associated ancestry cluster showed fewer N-insertions than the approximately 700-donor mean. HLA alleles showed associations with 15,000 to 20,000 TCR beta sequences in a later analysis, at a 0.05 false discovery rate.

PCR primers comprised 60 Vbeta and 13 Jbeta primers. Here immunoSEQ multiplex PCR was the method, and the copy in TCRdb shows in-frame clones only, minus some. The sample shows around 90,000 clones, approximately 83% of them seen only once. CDR3 size: 13 residues. The germline CDR1 and CDR2 sequences are MDHEN and SYDVKM. The V end lost 4 bases, the J end lost 2 bases, and 6 bases lay between the germline ends. A word on this clone: Its cognate antigen is unknown.

The material sequenced was PBMCs. V usage is TRBV28 and J usage is TRBJ1-3; the D is unclear. This receptor was taken from a man between 50 and 59 years old in good health and CMV-seronegative. CDR3 in amino acids: CASSSGAGNTIYF. The DNA for the CDR3 is TGTGCCAGCAGTTCTGGAGCTGGAAACACCATATATTTT. Full variable domain (missing parts from reference TRBV28 and TRBJ1-3): DVKVTQSSRYLVKRTGEKVFLECVQDMDHENMFWYRQDPGLGLRLIYFSYDVKMKEKGDIPEGYSVSREKKERFSLILESASTNQTSMYLCASSSGAGNTIYFGEGSWLTVV.